This T cell receptor beta chain was captured in a study of long-term antiretroviral therapy in people with HIV. Study results and caveats: Clones showing expansion before ART dominated the repertoire at all time points. Post-ART diversity increased but stayed below transplant donor controls.

The CDR3 totals 13 residues. Germline values: CDR1 SGDLS, CDR2 YYNGEE. V lost 4 bases and J 6 bases, leaving 12 bases between the germline ends. They ran version v3.0 of the immunoSEQ assay at survey level. TCRdb's copy holds only in-frame clones and misses some; the assay was immunoSEQ multiplex PCR. This table holds 30,000 to 40,000 clones, over 80% found once. With regard to this clone: Antigen specificity is unknown.

The rearrangement uses TRBV9 and TRBJ2-3; no firm D call. This TCR derives from a man between 18 and 35 years old with HIV. The specimen was unsorted PBMCs, collected 1.5 years after starting antiretroviral therapy. DNA for the CDR3: TGTGCCAGCAGCCCGACCTTAGTGGATACGCAGTATTTT. This encodes CASSPTLVDTQYF.